Listed below are T cell receptor beta chains from one sample, sequenced in a study of CD8+CD57+ T cells in acquired aplastic anemia. MiXCR was run by TCRdb on the reads, yielding one entry per CDR3 protein. The sample records hundreds of thousands of distinct CDR3 sequences, around half being singletons. Sample: sorted CD4+, CD8+, or CD8+CD57+ T cells (not recorded which) from PBMCs. Every receptor here comes from a human donor with aplastic anemia. Each CDR3 is given with its conserved first and last residue. The D gene is left open where the match is weak. Clone size is shown for a subset of rows, as once, few, many or a class of expanded clone.

v_gene: TRBV27; j_gene: TRBJ2-1; d_gene: .; abundance: .; CDR3aa: CASSLTTASEQFF; CDR3nt: TGTGCCAGCAGTTTAACGACAGCTTCGGAGCAGTTCTTC
v_gene: TRBV20-1; j_gene: TRBJ2-7; d_gene: .; abundance: many; CDR3aa: CSASPEYDEQYF; CDR3nt: TGCAGTGCTAGTCCAGAATACGACGAGCAGTACTTC
v_gene: TRBV19; j_gene: TRBJ2-7; d_gene: TRBD2; abundance: .; CDR3aa: CATRTSGRDEHEQYF; CDR3nt: TGTGCCACCAGGACTAGCGGGAGGGATGAGCACGAGCAGTACTTC
v_gene: TRBV9; j_gene: TRBJ1-2; d_gene: .; abundance: many; CDR3aa: CASSDYEGYTF; CDR3nt: TGTGCCAGCAGTGACTATGAGGGCTACACCTTC
v_gene: TRBV7-2; j_gene: TRBJ2-7; d_gene: TRBD2; abundance: few; CDR3aa: CASSLVGRATYEQYF; CDR3nt: TGTGCCAGCAGCCTCGTGGGGAGGGCGACCTACGAGCAGTACTTC
v_gene: TRBV9; j_gene: TRBJ2-5; d_gene: .; abundance: once; CDR3aa: CASSVGTQETQYF; CDR3nt: TGTGCCAGCAGCGTAGGGACACAAGAGACCCAGTACTTC
v_gene: TRBV20-1; j_gene: TRBJ1-2; d_gene: .; abundance: .; CDR3aa: CSARDPAGGLGYGYTF; CDR3nt: TGCAGTGCTAGAGATCCGGCCGGGGGGCTAGGGTATGGCTACACCTTC
v_gene: TRBV7-9; j_gene: TRBJ2-7; d_gene: TRBD2; abundance: .; CDR3aa: CASSDSGVHEQYF; CDR3nt: TGTGCCAGCAGCGATAGCGGGGTACACGAGCAGTACTTC
v_gene: TRBV5-1; j_gene: TRBJ1-1; d_gene: TRBD1; abundance: .; CDR3aa: CASSRGQGGTEAFF; CDR3nt: TGCGCCAGCAGCCGTGGACAGGGTGGCACTGAAGCTTTCTTT
v_gene: TRBV5-1; j_gene: TRBJ2-7; d_gene: TRBD1; abundance: many; CDR3aa: CASSSGTGSNEQYF; CDR3nt: TGCGCCAGCAGCTCAGGGACAGGGAGCAACGAGCAGTACTTC
v_gene: TRBV12-3/TRBV12-4; j_gene: TRBJ2-3; d_gene: .; abundance: many; CDR3aa: CASSWTRDYTDTQYF; CDR3nt: TGTGCCAGCAGTTGGACAAGGGATTACACAGATACGCAGTATTTT
v_gene: TRBV5-8; j_gene: TRBJ1-1; d_gene: .; abundance: many; CDR3aa: CASSLPTGMNTEAFF; CDR3nt: TGTGCCAGCAGCTTGCCCACAGGGATGAACACTGAAGCTTTCTTT
v_gene: TRBV28; j_gene: TRBJ2-5; d_gene: TRBD2; abundance: .; CDR3aa: CASGRRTSGFLETQYF; CDR3nt: TGTGCCAGCGGAAGAAGGACTAGCGGGTTCTTGGAGACCCAGTACTTC
v_gene: TRBV20-1; j_gene: TRBJ2-4; d_gene: .; abundance: .; CDR3aa: CSARDSSKNIQYF; CDR3nt: TGCAGTGCGCGGGACAGCTCCAAAAACATTCAGTACTTC
v_gene: TRBV5-1; j_gene: TRBJ2-1; d_gene: .; abundance: many; CDR3aa: CASSYNRDNEQFF; CDR3nt: TGCGCCAGCAGCTACAATAGGGACAATGAGCAGTTCTTC